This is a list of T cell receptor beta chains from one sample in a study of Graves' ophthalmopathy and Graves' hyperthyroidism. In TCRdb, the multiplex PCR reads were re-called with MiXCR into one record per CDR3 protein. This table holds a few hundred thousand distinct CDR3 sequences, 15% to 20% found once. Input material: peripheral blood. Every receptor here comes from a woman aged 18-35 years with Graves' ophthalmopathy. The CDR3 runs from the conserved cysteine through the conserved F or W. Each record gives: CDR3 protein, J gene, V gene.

CDR3aa: CASSGQGGIETQYF; j_gene: TRBJ2-5; v_gene: TRBV6-5
CDR3aa: CASRALTGNGYEQYF; j_gene: TRBJ2-7; v_gene: TRBV5-6
CDR3aa: CASSKGTQGAYGYTF; j_gene: TRBJ1-2; v_gene: TRBV5-1
CDR3aa: CASSYSGLSTEAFF; j_gene: TRBJ1-1; v_gene: TRBV6-2/TRBV6-3
CDR3aa: CASSIVGQPNTGELFF; j_gene: TRBJ2-2; v_gene: TRBV19
CDR3aa: CASSLGGHYEQYF; j_gene: TRBJ2-7; v_gene: TRBV12-3/TRBV12-4
CDR3aa: CASSQGAGLNTEAFF; j_gene: TRBJ1-1; v_gene: TRBV4-2
CDR3aa: CASRPGLEFQETQYF; j_gene: TRBJ2-5; v_gene: TRBV25-1
CDR3aa: CSANRGPYGYTF; j_gene: TRBJ1-2; v_gene: TRBV29-1
CDR3aa: CASSYSPVTDDYTF; j_gene: TRBJ1-2; v_gene: TRBV12-3/TRBV12-4
CDR3aa: CAWSKQGGTPLHF; j_gene: TRBJ1-6; v_gene: TRBV30
CDR3aa: CASSSSDRGGEQPQHF; j_gene: TRBJ1-5; v_gene: TRBV6-5
CDR3aa: CASSTLLRDTAYEQYF; j_gene: TRBJ2-7; v_gene: TRBV28
CDR3aa: CASSTDLSPAQYF; j_gene: TRBJ2-3; v_gene: TRBV6-2/TRBV6-3
CDR3aa: CASSEEGGENYGYTF; j_gene: TRBJ1-2; v_gene: TRBV6-4
CDR3aa: CASSEAPAGTQYF; j_gene: TRBJ2-5; v_gene: TRBV6-1
CDR3aa: CASSLAGESSYEQYF; j_gene: TRBJ2-7; v_gene: TRBV28
CDR3aa: CASSLDQYAEAFF; j_gene: TRBJ1-1; v_gene: TRBV12-3/TRBV12-4
CDR3aa: CASSYGPGVPYEQYF; j_gene: TRBJ2-7; v_gene: TRBV6-5
CDR3aa: CASRDRVSFEQYF; j_gene: TRBJ2-7; v_gene: TRBV6-4
CDR3aa: CASSPTGARSNQPQHF; j_gene: TRBJ1-5; v_gene: TRBV12-3/TRBV12-4
CDR3aa: CATSRGLETGVTEAFF; j_gene: TRBJ1-1; v_gene: TRBV15
CDR3aa: CASSPPGRGDYGYTF; j_gene: TRBJ1-2; v_gene: TRBV7-2
CDR3aa: CASSLFRTGGNTIYF; j_gene: TRBJ1-3; v_gene: TRBV12-3/TRBV12-4
CDR3aa: CASSLALGGSYEQYF; j_gene: TRBJ2-7; v_gene: TRBV7-2
CDR3aa: CASSPGRYRAYGYTF; j_gene: TRBJ1-2; v_gene: TRBV19
CDR3aa: CASSFQGGNSPLHF; j_gene: TRBJ1-6; v_gene: TRBV7-2
CDR3aa: CASSLVPGELFF; j_gene: TRBJ2-2; v_gene: TRBV5-1
CDR3aa: CASSLLAPYSNQPQHF; j_gene: TRBJ1-5; v_gene: TRBV28
CDR3aa: CASRPAGGTGELFF; j_gene: TRBJ2-2; v_gene: TRBV28
CDR3aa: CASSRRAGTGNIDEQYF; j_gene: TRBJ2-7; v_gene: TRBV5-1
CDR3aa: CSARDRRISYEQYF; j_gene: TRBJ2-7; v_gene: TRBV20-1
CDR3aa: CASSSTGRNQPQHF; j_gene: TRBJ1-5; v_gene: TRBV12-3/TRBV12-4
CDR3aa: CASSLQGNTGELFF; j_gene: TRBJ2-2; v_gene: TRBV12-3/TRBV12-4
CDR3aa: CSARGHEGTAYEQYF; j_gene: TRBJ2-7; v_gene: TRBV20-1
CDR3aa: CAISDQGGETQYF; j_gene: TRBJ2-5; v_gene: TRBV10-3
CDR3aa: CSAREAQETQYF; j_gene: TRBJ2-5; v_gene: TRBV20-1
CDR3aa: CASSYVRSSGNTIYF; j_gene: TRBJ1-3; v_gene: TRBV6-2/TRBV6-3
CDR3aa: CASSSVGGQGSGYTF; j_gene: TRBJ1-2; v_gene: TRBV28
CDR3aa: CASSFGPGSNTEAFF; j_gene: TRBJ1-1; v_gene: TRBV27
CDR3aa: CASREKRWDGYTF; j_gene: TRBJ1-2; v_gene: TRBV12-3/TRBV12-4
CDR3aa: CASSLGHLEQYF; j_gene: TRBJ2-7; v_gene: TRBV7-2
CDR3aa: CASSHGTTGVNQPQHF; j_gene: TRBJ1-5; v_gene: TRBV11-2